Reported below is one TCR beta chain. As yet, its antigen is unknown. This record comes from a study of Tregs in tolerant kidney transplant recipients. Study-level results: Activated donor B cell expansion appeared to reveal the most relevant donor-specific TCRbeta repertoire.

Thawed PBMCs were FACS-sorted into unstimulated CD4+CD25+CD127- regulatory T cells, CD4+CD25- non-regulatory cells, CD4 and CD8 cells. Produced via immunoSEQ multiplex PCR; TCRdb's table is partial and in-frame only. The sample shows more than 60,000 clones, 95% to 98% of them seen only once. The CDR3 length is 18 residues. V dropped 2 bases and J dropped 8 bases, with 25 bases sitting between them. CDR1 SGHNT and CDR2 YENEEA come from the germline V gene. This TCR was sampled from a human donor who received a combined kidney and bone marrow transplant. The chain joins TRBV11-3 to TRBJ2-1, with D perhaps matching TRBD2 (6 bases). Source: CD4+ T cells from blood, taken before the transplant. CDR3 nucleotide sequence: TGTGCCAGCAGCTTAATTCGGGGTATGGTGGAGGGTCGGGATGAGCAGTTCTTC. This encodes CASSLIRGMVEGRDEQFF.